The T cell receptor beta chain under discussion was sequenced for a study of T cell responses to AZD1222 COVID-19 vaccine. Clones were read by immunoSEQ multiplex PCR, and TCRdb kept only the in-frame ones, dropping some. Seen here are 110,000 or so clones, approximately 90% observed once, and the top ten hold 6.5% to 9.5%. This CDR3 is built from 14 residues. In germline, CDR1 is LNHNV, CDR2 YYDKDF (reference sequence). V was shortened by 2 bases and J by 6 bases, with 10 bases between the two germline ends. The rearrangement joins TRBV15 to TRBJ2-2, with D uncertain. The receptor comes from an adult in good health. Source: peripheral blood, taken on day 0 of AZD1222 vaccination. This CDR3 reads CATSRQGLAGELFF. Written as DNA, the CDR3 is TGTGCCACCAGCAGACAAGGGTTGGCCGGGGAGCTGTTTTTT.